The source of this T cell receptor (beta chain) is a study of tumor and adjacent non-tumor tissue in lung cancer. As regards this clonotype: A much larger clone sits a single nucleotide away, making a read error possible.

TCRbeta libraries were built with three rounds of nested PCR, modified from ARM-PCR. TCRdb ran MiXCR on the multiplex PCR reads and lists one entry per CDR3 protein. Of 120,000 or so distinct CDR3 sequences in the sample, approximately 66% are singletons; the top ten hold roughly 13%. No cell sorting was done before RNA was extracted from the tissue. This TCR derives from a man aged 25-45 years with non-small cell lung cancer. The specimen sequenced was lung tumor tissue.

The CDR3 loop is CASTRVSNSPLHF. As DNA, the CDR3 is TGTGCCAGCACCCGGGTGAGTAATTCACCCCTCCACTTT. The chain couples TRBV12-3 or TRBV12-4 to TRBJ1-6; D unresolved. The CDR3 is made up of 13 amino acids. Trimming removed 7 bases from V and 6 bases from J, with 10 bases in between.